This TCR beta chain was recovered during a study of cytomegalovirus exposure and HLA in healthy donors. PCR amplification relied on 60 Vbeta primers (plus 13 Jbeta primers). Libraries were prepared by immunoSEQ multiplex PCR; TCRdb keeps only in-frame clonotypes and omits some of them. The sample consists of 150,000 to 200,000 clones, approximately 85% of them appearing once. The J segment lost 0 bases and the V segment lost 1 base, leaving 5 bases of the junction unmatched. Germline V CDR1 and CDR2: LGHNA, YSLEER. The CDR3 covers 17 residues. The V gene is TRBV4-3, the J gene TRBJ1-4; the match to TRBD1 covers 7 bases. The sequenced material came from PBMCs. This receptor was identified in a man aged 18 to 29 in good health and CMV-seropositive. The CDR3 coding sequence is TGCGCCAGCAGCCAAGCCAGGGGGTTAGCAACTAATGAAAAACTGTTTTTT. Amino acid sequence: CASSQARGLATNEKLFF.